These 18 T cell receptor beta chains were all obtained from the same sample, sequenced in a study of blood T cells in healthy people across ages. The use of a sample-barcoded 5' primer and a J-beta primer mix characterized a second PCR of about 7 to 12 cycles. From the 5' RACE reads, TCRdb called clonotypes with MiXCR, one entry per CDR3 protein. This repertoire shows around 800,000 distinct CDR3 sequences, around 50% found once; its top ten account for about a sixth. The sample consisted of blood. All receptors derive from an elderly man in good health.

This sequence joins TRBV4-2 and TRBJ2-1; 10 nucleotides agree with TRBD2. Germline CDR1 is LGHNA and CDR2 is YNFKEQ. With 3 bases clipped from V and 5 bases from J, the junction kept 7 bases outside the gene matches. The CDR3 is 16 amino acids. CDR3 residues: CASSHNAAGGNNEQFF. The CDR3 bases are TGTGCCAGCAGCCACAACGCAGCGGGGGGGAACAATGAGCAGTTCTTC.

This clonotype came up many times. The chain carries TRBV11-3 and TRBJ1-1; D is unresolved. V lost 0 bases and J 1 base, leaving 3 bases between the germline ends. Germline lookup yields CDR1 SGHNT and CDR2 YENEEA. The CDR3 spans 13 residues. The CDR3 loop is CASSLDTNTEAFF. The CDR3 nucleotides are TGTGCCAGCAGCTTAGATACGAACACTGAAGCTTTCTTT. Filled out from reference TRBV11-3 and TRBJ1-1, the complete variable domain reads EAGVVQSPRYKIIEKKQPVAFWCNPISGHNTLYWYLQNLGQGPELLIRYENEEAVDDSQLPKDRFSAERLKGVDSTLKIQPAELGDSAVYLCASSLDTNTEAFFGQGTRLTVV.

The chain uses TRBV15 and TRBJ1-2; 10 positions agree with TRBD1. Per the germline V gene, CDR1 is LNHNV and CDR2 is YYDKDF (reference sequence). The CDR3 length is 17 residues. The V and J ends lost 4 bases and 4 bases, in that order; junction bases with no gene match: 12. The CDR3 spells CATSNRQGAAQGYGYTF. DNA for the CDR3: TGTGCCACCAGCAACCGACAGGGGGCTGCCCAGGGCTATGGCTACACCTTC.

V gene TRBV10-3 combines with J gene TRBJ1-1; D call uncertain. Deletions cut 0 bases from V and 1 base from J, with 9 bases between. The germline V gene encodes CDR1 ENHRY and CDR2 SYGVKD. This CDR3 contains 15 residues. CDR3 protein: CAISESLVTNTEAFF. CDR3 DNA: TGTGCCATCAGTGAGTCTCTCGTGACGAACACTGAAGCTTTCTTT.

The chain combines TRBV27 with TRBJ2-3; 7 bases line up with TRBD2. Germline CDR1 MNHEY, CDR2 SMNVEV (reference sequence). The CDR3 consists of 15 residues. The V segment lost 2 bases and the J segment 5 bases; nucleotides outside the gene matches: 7. DNA of the CDR3: TGTGCCAGCAGTTTAGGGGGGAGGGCTGGAGATACGCAGTATTTT. This encodes CASSLGGRAGDTQYF.

The rearrangement uses TRBV20-1 and TRBJ1-1; D call uncertain. CDR3 length: 11 amino acids. Germline loops: CDR1 DFQATT, CDR2 SNEGSKA (reference sequence). With 7 bases removed from V and 3 bases from J, the gap between germline ends came to 9 bases. The CDR3 DNA sequence: TGCAGTGGACGGAAGGACACTGAAGCTTTCTTT. Residues: CSGRKDTEAFF.

On this clonotype: Being one base from a much bigger clone, this may be a read error. The V and J genes are TRBV2 and TRBJ2-4; no reliable D call. The DNA end favors TRBJ2-7, so the J call may be wrong. Germline V lookup: CDR1 SNHLY, CDR2 FYNNEI. CDR3 length equals 10 residues. CDR3 sequence (DNA): TGTGCCAGCAGGGGCTGCGAGCAGTACTTC. Its protein product is CASRGCEQYF.

This clonotype was recorded a few times. In nucleotides, the CDR3 is TGCAGTGCTGGGCCTCCGGAGAATGAGCAGTTCTTC. It specifies CSAGPPENEQFF. The rearrangement uses TRBV20-1 and TRBJ2-1, with D hard to call. Germline V gives CDR1 DFQATT, CDR2 SNEGSKA (reference sequence). V lost 5 bases and J 7 bases, leaving 12 bases between the germline ends. The CDR3 has 12 amino acids.

Many counts were recorded for this clonotype. Mismatch with germline at one junction end may stem from a read error. The chain recombines TRBV5-1 with TRBJ1-6, with 9 bases fitting TRBD1. This CDR3 is built from 14 residues. Germline V gene data show CDR1 as SGHRS and CDR2 as YFSETQ. The CDR3 DNA reads TGTGCCAGCAGTTTGGGACAGGGTAATTCACCCCTCCACTTT. Its protein is CASSLGQGNSPLHF.

This sequence joins TRBV5-1 and TRBJ2-1, with TRBD2 matching 15 bases. The J segment lost 7 bases and the V segment lost 0 bases, leaving 2 bases of the junction unmatched. Germline loops: CDR1 SGHRS, CDR2 YFSETQ. CDR3 size: 16 residues. The CDR3 bases are TGCGCCAGCAGCTTGGGGACTAGCGGGAGGGGAAATGAGCAGTTCTTC. Its protein is CASSLGTSGRGNEQFF.

In its sample, this clonotype was seen many times. The chain combines TRBV7-2 with TRBJ2-5, with D unresolved. CDR1 is SGHTA and CDR2 is FQGNSA in the germline V gene. CDR3 size: 14 residues. The V gene lost 1 base and the J gene lost 5 bases, with 11 bases spanning the gap. CDR3 in amino acids: CASSLGTQIETQYF. CDR3 DNA sequence: TGTGCCAGCAGCTTAGGTACCCAGATTGAGACCCAGTACTTC.

A few counts support this clonotype. This chain's CDR3 is CASSVTGANVLTF. The CDR3 DNA reads as TGTGCCAGCAGCGTCACTGGGGCCAACGTCCTGACTTTC. The chain employs TRBV9 and TRBJ2-6; no reliable D call. V was clipped by 2 bases and J by 2 bases, with 2 bases between them. This CDR3 comprises 13 residues. The germline gives CDR1 SGDLS, CDR2 YYNGEE.

This chain connects TRBV20-1 to TRBJ1-6; D not resolved. Germline CDR1 is DFQATT and CDR2 is SNEGSKA (reference sequence). This CDR3 spans 13 amino acids. V shed 6 bases and J shed 6 bases, with 12 bases lying between them. CDR3 loop: CSAQGPANSPLHF. The CDR3 DNA sequence: TGCAGTGCCCAAGGGCCTGCTAATTCACCCCTCCACTTT.

This clonotype occurred once. The chain combines TRBV27 with TRBJ2-5; a weak D match, TRBD2 (6 bases). The J call is doubtful: the DNA matches TRBJ2-7 better. Germline V gene data show CDR1 as MNHEY and CDR2 as SMNVEV (reference sequence). This CDR3 has 17 amino acids. CDR3 region: CASSLFPPDGGHYEQYF. The CDR3 region has the DNA TGTGCCAGCAGTTTATTTCCACCAGACGGAGGGCATTACGAGCAGTACTTC.

V usage is TRBV11-2 and J usage is TRBJ2-3; D gene ambiguous. The CDR3 length is 12 residues. Germline CDR1 SGHAT, CDR2 FQNNGV. V was trimmed by 7 bases and J by 3 bases, leaving 8 bases between them. CDR3 bases: TGTGCCAGCAATGTCTGGACAGATACGCAGTATTTT. It encodes CASNVWTDTQYF. Full variable domain (rest looked up from reference TRBV11-2 and TRBJ2-3): EAGVAQSPRYKIIEKRQSVAFWCNPISGHATLYWYQQILGQGPKLLIQFQNNGVVDDSQLPKDRFSAERLKGVDSTLKIQPAKLEDSAVYLCASNVWTDTQYFGPGTRLTVL.

Here the CDR3 reads CASSQEEGANYGYTF. As DNA, the CDR3 is TGTGCCAGCAGCCAAGAGGAGGGGGCGAACTATGGCTACACCTTC. The chain joins TRBV3-1 to TRBJ1-2, with 7 positions matching TRBD1. J lost 2 bases, V lost 0 bases, and 3 bases had no gene match. This CDR3 spans 15 amino acids. Germline CDR1 is LGHDT and CDR2 is YNNKEL (reference sequence).

The chain links TRBV20-1 to TRBJ1-5; no clear D gene. CDR3 length: 14 amino acids. Germline V CDR1 and CDR2: DFQATT, SNEGSKA (reference sequence). Between the trimmed V and J ends, which lost 3 bases and 0 bases, there was a span of 9 bases. The CDR3 reads CSASIGYSNQPQHF. In DNA, the CDR3 is TGCAGTGCTAGTATCGGCTATAGCAATCAGCCCCAGCATTTT.

The J gene is TRBJ2-7, the V gene TRBV12-3 or TRBV12-4; TRBD2 agrees at 8 bases. The length of the CDR3 is 18 residues. The J segment lost 1 base and the V segment lost 2 bases, leaving 13 bases of the junction unmatched. CDR3 coding DNA: TGTGCCAGCAGTTTAACCCTCGGGGGGGAGGGTAGGTCCTACGAGCAGTACTTC. This sequence encodes CASSLTLGGEGRSYEQYF.